The rows below give T cell receptor beta chains drawn from one sample of a study of cytomegalovirus exposure and HLA in healthy donors. Some clones are missing from TCRdb's copy, which holds only in-frame ones; the method was immunoSEQ multiplex PCR. The table includes approximately 69,000 clones, more than 75% detected once. The specimen sequenced was PBMCs. The receptor source for this set is a man younger than 35 in good health and CMV-seronegative. Both conserved end residues are part of each CDR3. Fields, in order: J gene, clone size, D gene, V gene, CDR3 protein, CDR3 DNA. D genes are given only for firm matches. Expanded clones are given a class, and other clones once, few, many or no size at all.

TRBJ2-5,few,TRBD2,TRBV7-2,CASSLGGSGGAGETQYF,TGTGCCAGCAGCTTAGGTGGTAGCGGGGGGGCCGGGGAGACCCAGTACTTC
TRBJ2-1,once,NA,TRBV30,CAWMVGGREQFF,TGTGCCTGGATGGTCGGGGGGCGGGAGCAGTTCTTC
TRBJ2-3,few,TRBD2,TRBV19,CASRAGMSTDTQYF,TGTGCCAGTAGAGCGGGGATGAGCACAGATACGCAGTATTTT
TRBJ1-4,NA,TRBD1,TRBV2,CARRGQGSTNEKLFF,TGTGCCCGAAGGGGACAGGGGTCAACTAATGAAAAACTGTTTTTT
TRBJ2-1,NA,NA,TRBV9,CASSPSGSYNEQFF,TGTGCCAGCAGCCCCTCCGGCTCCTACAATGAGCAGTTCTTC
TRBJ2-1,NA,NA,TRBV6-6,CASSYSSAGTKNEQFF,TGTGCCAGCAGTTACAGTTCGGCAGGGACAAAGAATGAGCAGTTCTTC
TRBJ1-2,NA,TRBD1,TRBV7-8,CASSLAYRGDPGGYTF,TGTGCCAGCAGCTTAGCGTACAGGGGTGATCCTGGCGGCTACACCTTC
TRBJ2-4,NA,TRBD1,TRBV19,CASLLGQGSKNIQYF,TGTGCCAGCCTGCTCGGACAGGGTTCCAAAAACATTCAGTACTTC
TRBJ2-1,NA,TRBD1,TRBV19,CASSRGNRGTNEQFF,TGTGCCAGTAGTAGAGGGAACAGGGGAACGAATGAGCAGTTCTTC
TRBJ2-1,NA,TRBD1,TRBV28,CASSLLVRGQGSEQFF,TGTGCCAGCAGTTTATTAGTTCGGGGACAGGGGTCTGAGCAGTTCTTC
TRBJ1-5,NA,NA,TRBV27,CASSFTAANQPQHF,TGTGCCAGCAGTTTTACAGCCGCTAATCAGCCCCAGCATTTT
TRBJ1-2,few,NA,TRBV6-1,CASIEDNYGYTF,TGTGCCAGCATAGAGGATAACTATGGCTACACCTTC
TRBJ1-1,NA,NA,TRBV5-4,CASSSPRTAPMNTEAFF,TGTGCCAGCAGCTCGCCAAGGACAGCCCCTATGAACACTGAAGCTTTCTTT
TRBJ2-7,NA,NA,TRBV9,CASSPNSLLSSYEQYF,TGTGCCAGCAGCCCCAACTCCCTTCTTAGCTCCTACGAGCAGTACTTC
TRBJ1-3,NA,NA,TRBV5-1,CASSLLGLPGNTIYF,TGCGCCAGCAGCTTGCTGGGGCTCCCTGGAAACACCATATATTTT
TRBJ2-3,NA,TRBD2,TRBV2,CASSGASGGQDTQYF,TGTGCCAGCAGTGGTGCTAGCGGGGGGCAAGATACGCAGTATTTT
TRBJ2-3,NA,TRBD2,TRBV19,CATRGGDSSTDTQYF,TGTGCGACGCGCGGGGGGGATTCTAGCACAGATACGCAGTATTTT
TRBJ1-2,NA,NA,TRBV29-1,CSVQGPRFGYTF,TGCAGCGTCCAGGGGCCGCGGTTTGGCTACACCTTC
TRBJ2-3,NA,TRBD1,TRBV7-9,CASRESTGGSGGTQYF,TGTGCCAGCAGAGAGAGTACAGGGGGCAGTGGCGGTACGCAGTATTTT
TRBJ2-3,NA,NA,TRBV11-2,CASSLASPDTQYF,TGTGCCAGCAGCTTAGCTAGCCCAGATACGCAGTATTTT
TRBJ1-5,NA,NA,TRBV7-2,CASSGPGTNSNQPQHF,TGTGCCAGCAGCGGGCCCGGGACAAATAGCAATCAGCCCCAGCATTTT
TRBJ2-7,once,NA,TRBV28,CASQKPSGFVYEQYF,TGTGCCAGCCAGAAACCCTCAGGGTTCGTCTACGAGCAGTACTTC
TRBJ1-6,NA,TRBD1,TRBV30,CAWSVTDRAAEVHF,TGTGCCTGGAGTGTAACGGACAGGGCCGCGGAGGTCCACTTT
TRBJ2-1,once,TRBD2,TRBV28,CASTLAGGSYNEQFF,TGTGCCAGCACCTTAGCGGGGGGTTCCTACAATGAGCAGTTCTTC
TRBJ2-3,NA,NA,TRBV6-5,CASSYSAGTTDTQYF,TGTGCCAGCAGTTACTCCGCAGGAACAACAGATACGCAGTATTTT
TRBJ2-1,few,TRBD1,TRBV14,CASSRVQGSYNEQFF,TGTGCCAGCAGCCGAGTACAGGGGTCCTACAATGAGCAGTTCTTC
TRBJ1-2,NA,TRBD1,TRBV10-3,CAIRETGTAANYGYTF,TGTGCCATCAGGGAGACAGGGACGGCTGCTAACTATGGCTACACCTTC
TRBJ1-5,NA,NA,TRBV2,CASGGEQTSYSNQPQHF,TGTGCCAGCGGAGGGGAACAGACCAGCTATAGCAATCAGCCCCAGCATTTT
TRBJ2-7,NA,NA,TRBV5-1,CASSLGGGPGYEQYF,TGCGCCAGCAGCTTGGGTGGGGGCCCAGGCTACGAGCAGTACTTC
TRBJ2-1,once,TRBD1,TRBV6-6,CASSYRTGNEQFF,TGTGCCAGCAGTTACAGGACAGGAAATGAGCAGTTCTTC
TRBJ1-5,NA,TRBD1,TRBV28,CASSQGQGYSNQPQHF,TGTGCCAGCAGCCAAGGACAGGGGTATAGCAATCAGCCCCAGCATTTT
TRBJ1-1,once,NA,TRBV18,CASSWEQGNTEAFF,TGTGCCAGCTCATGGGAACAGGGGAACACTGAAGCTTTCTTT
TRBJ2-1,once,NA,TRBV15,CATSRGQTLDEQFF,TGTGCCACCAGCCGTGGACAGACCCTCGACGAGCAGTTCTTC
TRBJ1-1,NA,NA,TRBV28,CASSQLSREAFF,TGTGCCAGCAGTCAACTCTCCCGTGAAGCTTTCTTT
TRBJ1-6,NA,NA,TRBV2,CASSLGLGSSPLHF,TGTGCCAGCAGTTTGGGTCTCGGGAGTTCACCCCTCCACTTT
TRBJ2-3,NA,TRBD1,TRBV5-1,CASSLGTGGTDTQYF,TGCGCCAGCAGCTTAGGGACAGGGGGCACAGATACGCAGTATTTT
TRBJ1-1,once,NA,TRBV6-5,CASSYAGLNTEAFF,TGTGCCAGCAGTTACGCGGGCTTGAACACTGAAGCTTTCTTT
TRBJ1-1,NA,NA,TRBV15,CATSRDSTELKAFF,TGTGCCACCAGCAGAGATTCGACGGAGTTAAAAGCTTTCTTT
TRBJ2-1,NA,NA,TRBV7-3,CASSLELYNEQFF,TGTGCCAGCAGCTTAGAACTATACAATGAGCAGTTCTTC
TRBJ2-1,NA,NA,TRBV7-9,CASSPPARGKGNEQFF,TGTGCCAGCAGCCCTCCCGCCAGGGGCAAGGGCAATGAGCAGTTCTTC
TRBJ2-5,NA,TRBD2,TRBV7-8,CASSLGPSGVGTQYF,TGTGCCAGCAGCTTAGGACCTAGCGGGGTTGGGACCCAGTACTTC
TRBJ1-1,few,TRBD1,TRBV6-1,CASSSRQGMNTEAFF,TGTGCCAGCAGCTCTAGACAGGGTATGAACACTGAAGCTTTCTTT
TRBJ2-5,NA,NA,TRBV7-2,CASSLELQETQYF,TGTGCCAGCAGCTTAGAATTACAAGAGACCCAGTACTTC
TRBJ2-2,NA,NA,TRBV30,CAASQWSGELFF,TGTGCCGCTAGTCAGTGGTCCGGGGAGCTGTTTTTT
TRBJ2-1,few,TRBD2,TRBV7-8,CASRPIHGLGLAGGSYNEQFF,TGTGCCAGCAGACCAATCCACGGCTTGGGACTAGCGGGGGGGAGTTACAATGAGCAGTTCTTC